Listed here are 24 T cell receptor beta chains from one sample, sequenced in a study of early T cells in non-severe SARS-CoV-2 infection. TCRdb itself ran the 5' RACE reads through MiXCR, one entry per CDR3 protein. The table shows about 77,000 distinct CDR3 sequences, with about 5% occurring only once. Here the sequenced sample was whole blood, taken at baseline. The receptors originated from an adult who was a healthcare worker with PCR-confirmed SARS-CoV-2 infection or an uninfected control (not recorded which).

This clonotype showed up many times. The chain recombines TRBV6-6 with TRBJ1-5; weak D call: TRBD1 (5 bases). Germline V lookup: CDR1 MNHNY, CDR2 SVGAGI (reference sequence). V was cut by 8 bases and J by 1 base, with 9 bases left in between. This CDR3 has 13 amino acids. The CDR3 nucleotides are TGTGCCAGCTGGGGGTACAGCAATCAGCCCCAGCATTTT. Amino acids: CASWGYSNQPQHF.

This clonotype was counted ten times or more. This chain uses TRBV18 with TRBJ1-1, with D uncertain. Germline V gene lookup returns CDR1 KGHSH and CDR2 LQKENI. The germline V and J ends were trimmed by 1 base and 3 bases, with 6 bases remaining between them. The CDR3 extends over 13 amino acids. The CDR3 sequence: CASSPRGDTEAFF. In nucleotides, the CDR3 is TGTGCCAGCTCACCACGGGGAGACACTGAAGCTTTCTTT.

This clonotype was observed many times. J is TRBJ2-3 and V is TRBV12-3 or TRBV12-4; 7 nucleotides match TRBD2. Trimming removed 1 base from V and 2 bases from J; junction bases left unmatched: 3. The CDR3 covers 15 residues. The CDR3 loop reads CASSLGGRVTDTQYF. In nucleotides, the CDR3 is TGTGCCAGCAGTTTAGGCGGGAGAGTCACAGATACGCAGTATTTT.

Ten or more counts support this clonotype. The gene calls are TRBV20-1 and TRBJ2-1; 9 bases match TRBD2. With V trimmed by 8 bases and J by 9 bases, 17 bases remained unmatched. This CDR3 spans 15 amino acids. Germline V gene lookup returns CDR1 DFQATT and CDR2 SNEGSKA (reference sequence). CDR3 residues: CSPQLGAGGPVEQFF. CDR3 nucleotide sequence: TGCAGTCCCCAGCTGGGCGCGGGAGGGCCGGTTGAGCAGTTCTTC.

This clonotype was observed many times. The J gene is TRBJ2-3, the V gene TRBV6-1, with TRBD1 matching 9 bases. V lost 8 bases to trimming and J lost 3 bases; unmatched junction nucleotides: 9. CDR1 MNHNS and CDR2 SASEGT come from the germline V gene. The CDR3 runs to 15 residues. The CDR3 DNA sequence: TGTGCCAGCCACCTGGGACAGGGAGGAACAGATACGCAGTATTTT. Amino acid sequence: CASHLGQGGTDTQYF.

This clonotype was counted at least ten times. The chain couples TRBV20-1 to TRBJ1-5, with 9 bases fitting TRBD1. Germline loops: CDR1 DFQATT, CDR2 SNEGSKA (reference sequence). This CDR3 region has 12 residues. V lost 5 bases to trimming and J lost 7 bases; unmatched junction nucleotides: 3. The CDR3 DNA follows: TGCAGTGCTTCGACAGGGGGGCAGCCCCAGCATTTT. This sequence encodes CSASTGGQPQHF.

This clonotype was counted only a few times. CDR3 residues: CATSDPRRQGEAFF. CDR3 DNA: TGTGCCACCAGTGATCCGCGGAGACAGGGCGAAGCTTTCTTT. This chain uses TRBV24-1 with TRBJ1-1; 7 nucleotides line up with TRBD1. V dropped 3 bases and J dropped 8; count of bases not matched to a gene: 8. This CDR3 is 14 amino acids long. The germline CDR1 and CDR2 sequences are KGHDR and SFDVKD.

This clonotype was detected ten times or more. The chain combines TRBV13 with TRBJ1-5; no reliable D call. The ends were cut back, 3 bases at V and 3 bases at J, with 9 bases in the middle. Germline CDR1 and CDR2: PRHDT and FYEKMQ (reference sequence). The CDR3 has 14 residues. The DNA of the CDR3 is TGTGCCAGCAGCTTCAGAGGGCTCAATCAGCCCCAGCATTTT. It specifies CASSFRGLNQPQHF. Supplemented by reference TRBV13 and TRBJ1-5, the full variable domain reads AAGVIQSPRHLIKEKRETATLKCYPIPRHDTVYWYQQGPGQDPQFLISFYEKMQSDKGSIPDRFSAQQFSDYHSELNMSSLELGDSALYFCASSFRGLNQPQHFGDGTRLSIL.

Many counts were recorded for this clonotype. The rearrangement uses TRBV7-2 and TRBJ2-1; tentatively, D is TRBD1 or TRBD2 (5 bases each). Between the trimmed V and J ends, which lost 6 bases and 3 bases, there was a span of 9 bases. CDR1 SGHTA and CDR2 FQGNSA come from the germline V gene. This CDR3 spans 13 amino acids. The CDR3 loop is CASRPGHYNEQFF. The CDR3 DNA is TGTGCCAGCAGACCGGGGCACTACAATGAGCAGTTCTTC.

The chain joins TRBV18 to TRBJ2-7; maybe TRBD2 (6 bases). V gave up 3 bases and J gave up 6 bases, with 9 bases separating them. CDR1 and CDR2 (germline): KGHSH, LQKENI. The CDR3 totals 12 residues. The CDR3 spells CASSPGGSEQYF. CDR3 nucleotides: TGTGCCAGCTCACCGGGGGGTAGCGAGCAGTACTTC.

This clonotype has ten or more counts. The chain links TRBV27 to TRBJ2-5; 9 bases agree with TRBD2. Germline V CDR1 and CDR2: MNHEY, SMNVEV (reference sequence). After removal of 4 bases from V and 5 bases from J, the junction contained 8 bases not matched to a gene. This CDR3 has 15 residues. CDR3 residues: CASSSVSGRGETQYF. CDR3 bases: TGTGCCAGCAGTTCGGTTAGCGGGAGAGGGGAGACCCAGTACTTC.

The chain carries TRBV7-9 and TRBJ2-3; D gene uncertain. V was shortened by 5 bases and J by 3 bases, with 12 bases between the two germline ends. The CDR3 extends over 14 amino acids. CDR1 and CDR2 (germline): SEHNR, FQNEAQ (reference sequence). The CDR3 DNA follows: TGTGCCAGCAGCCCGCGGTCTTTAACAGATACGCAGTATTTT. Amino acids: CASSPRSLTDTQYF.

This clonotype was seen only a few times. This chain connects TRBV29-1 to TRBJ2-6, with D perhaps given as TRBD1 or TRBD2 (5 bases each). This CDR3 has 17 amino acids. The V gene's germline CDR1 is SQVTM and CDR2 ANQGSEA. Trimming stripped 3 bases from V and 0 bases from J, with 15 bases between. The CDR3 DNA follows: TGCAGCGTTGATTCCAGGGAGAGGCTCTCTGGGGCCAACGTCCTGACTTTC. This codes for CSVDSRERLSGANVLTF.

This clonotype was seen more than once but under ten times. The chain is built from TRBV5-1 and TRBJ2-3; D is perhaps TRBD2 (6 bases). CDR3 size: 16 residues. Trimming removed 5 bases from V and 2 bases from J, with 18 bases in between. CDR1 SGHRS and CDR2 YFSETQ come from the germline V gene. This CDR3 is CASSSVGRGVTDTQYF. CDR3 nucleotide sequence: TGCGCCAGCAGTTCGGTCGGGCGGGGCGTCACAGATACGCAGTATTTT.

V gene TRBV20-1 combines with J gene TRBJ2-7; D gene uncertain. Deletions cut 2 bases from V and 2 bases from J, with 7 bases between. This CDR3 region has 12 residues. Germline CDR1 is DFQATT and CDR2 is SNEGSKA (reference sequence). The DNA of the CDR3 is TGCAGTGCTAGACCCCCCACCTACGAGCAGTACTTC. As protein: CSARPPTYEQYF.

The chain joins TRBV27 to TRBJ2-5; D is undetermined. Germline V gene lookup returns CDR1 MNHEY and CDR2 SMNVEV (reference sequence). The V gene lost 2 bases and the J gene lost 2 bases, with 9 bases spanning the gap. This CDR3 is 14 amino acids long. The CDR3 DNA follows: TGTGCCAGCAGTTTACACGCGAATCAAGAGACCCAGTACTTC. Protein: CASSLHANQETQYF.

This clonotype was seen a few times. The rearrangement links TRBV29-1 to TRBJ2-7; TRBD2 agrees at 13 bases. Trimming took 6 bases from V and 0 from J; bases not matched to a gene: 2. The CDR3 sequence is 14 residues long. Germline CDR1 SQVTM, CDR2 ANQGSEA. CDR3: CSVRTSGGSYEQYF. CDR3 sequence (DNA): TGCAGCGTCAGGACTAGCGGGGGCTCCTACGAGCAGTACTTC.

This chain links TRBV29-1 with TRBJ1-3; a possible D gene is TRBD1 (5 bases). The CDR3 extends over 14 amino acids. CDR1 and CDR2 from the germline V gene are SQVTM and ANQGSEA. Trimming took off 7 bases at V and 0 bases at J, with 13 bases between the two ends. The CDR3 is CSDGDRSSGNTIYF. The CDR3, as DNA: TGCAGCGATGGGGACCGCAGCTCTGGAAACACCATATATTTT.

This clonotype was detected a few times. The V gene is TRBV6-5, the J gene TRBJ2-7; D may be TRBD1 (7 bases). The CDR3 loop spans 15 amino acids. Trimming removed 10 bases at V and 4 bases at J, with 23 bases between. CDR1 is MNHEY and CDR2 is SVGAGI in the germline V gene. The CDR3 sequence: CATYPVGAGGYEQYF. As DNA, the CDR3 is TGTGCCACCTACCCTGTCGGGGCAGGGGGGTACGAGCAGTACTTC.

This clonotype was picked up a small number of times. The chain uses TRBV10-1 and TRBJ1-5; 7 nucleotides line up with TRBD1. Germline values: CDR1 WNHNN, CDR2 SYGVQD (reference sequence). The CDR3 loop spans 13 amino acids. V lost 1 base to trimming and J lost 13 bases; unmatched junction nucleotides: 7. In DNA form, the CDR3 reads TGCGCCAGCAGTGAGTTCGAGACAGGGCCGCAGCATTTT. It encodes CASSEFETGPQHF.

This clonotype qualifies as medium-sized. The CDR3 protein is CASRGGAGGENEQFF. The CDR3 DNA is TGTGCCAGTCGGGGCGGGGCAGGGGGTGAAAATGAGCAGTTCTTC. V gene TRBV19 combines with J gene TRBJ2-1; tentative D call: TRBD1 (7 bases). The CDR3 totals 15 residues. CDR1 is LNHDA and CDR2 is SQIVND in the germline V gene (reference sequence). V lost 8 bases and J lost 7, with 21 bases in between.

The J gene is TRBJ2-2, the V gene TRBV11-1; the match to TRBD2 covers 8 bases. With 5 bases clipped from V and 4 bases from J, the junction kept 12 bases outside the gene matches. Germline CDR1 reads SGHAT; CDR2 reads FQDESV (reference sequence). The CDR3 totals 17 residues. The CDR3 is CASSPRGSGRGTGELFF. CDR3 nucleotides: TGTGCCAGCAGCCCCAGAGGGAGCGGGAGAGGCACCGGGGAGCTGTTTTTT.

This clonotype has just a few counts. This rearrangement joins TRBV12-5 to TRBJ2-5; TRBD1 is a possible D gene (5 bases). The germline V and J ends were trimmed by 3 bases and 1 base, with 12 bases remaining between them. The CDR3 runs 15 residues. Germline loops: CDR1 LGHNT, CDR2 FRNRAP. Here the CDR3 DNA reads TGTGCTAGTGGTTTCGGTACAGGCGCCCAAGAGACCCAGTACTTC. This gives the protein CASGFGTGAQETQYF.

Ten or more counts support this clonotype. The V and J genes are TRBV7-3 and TRBJ2-1; D gene uncertain. The CDR3 runs 12 residues. Trimming left V 3 bases short and J 8 bases short, with 8 bases between. Germline CDR1 and CDR2: SGHTA and FQGTGA. Here the CDR3 DNA reads TGTGCCAGCAGCTTGGGTCACCATGAGCAGTTCTTC. It is translated as CASSLGHHEQFF.